The T cell receptor (beta chain) described here comes from a study of identical twins (dated by TCRdb to the mid-2010s). About the full investigation: To test whether fetal clonotypes persist, this study deep-sequenced TCR alpha and beta repertoires from monozygotic twins, from unrelated adults of various ages, and from cord blood. Replicate twin experiments were performed at different times using different library preparation protocols to rule out contamination. On the study overall, not on this receptor specifically: Compared with coincidental sharing between unrelated individuals, out-of-frame TCR alpha sequences shared between twins showed an excess of sequences with low generation probability. Because the same donors could not be followed over many years, the conclusions depended on cross-sectional statistical analysis. Out-of-frame TCR alpha sharing in monozygotic twins was systematically underestimated by recombination models, whereas sharing between unrelated individuals was in agreement with the recombination models. A weaker excess of twin sharing was found in beta out-of-frame sequences because the signal-to-noise ratio was lowered by fewer shared sequences. Invariant T cells such as MAIT and iNKT could partly confound zero-insertion analyses, though diverse VJ usage argued against this for most clonotypes. Abundant cord blood beta clonotypes carried fewer insertions; young adult naive repertoires showed a weaker similar trend, while memory repertoires showed none.

This clonotype has at least ten counts. It has no known antigen specificity. No much larger clone exists at a distance of one base, and base qualities are not known. The CDR3 has 13 amino acids, counting the end cysteine and phenylalanine. Just the 39-base CDR3 DNA is kept, in frame starting at base 1. Trimming at the junction amounts to 6 bases on V and 2 bases on J, and the germline ends lie 10 bases apart. CDR1 and CDR2 (ENHRY, SYGVKD) derive from the germline V gene. The protocol used for the library was 5' RACE. Sequencing instrument: Illumina HiSeq 2000. Template switching introduced a universal primer binding site; the final cDNA contained a unique molecular identifier, enabling accurate counting of TCR cDNA molecules. Specific primers in the conserved constant-segment region were used to synthesize first-strand cDNA for the TCR alpha and beta chains. To control for contamination, each cDNA library was double barcoded with a SMART-Mk sample barcode plus Illumina barcodes. TruSeq adapter sequences along with Illumina sample barcodes were introduced in two successive PCR steps. The Illumina HiSeq platform was used with custom primers to sequence TCR alpha and beta cDNA libraries. In the source study's methods: MiGEC was used to process raw reads and extract unique molecular identifiers, and MiXCR was used to find CDR3 positions. For each individual, recombination models were inferred using an EM algorithm with the repgenHMM and IGoR tools. Shared clonotypes were analyzed with the tcR package in R, and sharing was normalized by the product of cloneset sizes. To study raw recombination free of thymic and clonal selection effects, out-of-frame nonproductive sequences were analyzed. The public reads were reanalyzed by TCRdb: fastp trimming at Q25, MiXCR alignment, in-frame beta chains only. Every CDR3 protein is listed once, alongside the most common genes and DNA of its rows. These V and J calls originate from TCRdb's pipeline instead of the authors' own analysis. Across this sample there are approximately 220,000 distinct CDR3 sequences, with more than 6.5% seen only once. Jointly, the top ten make up about 2% of the sample.

All donors were healthy Caucasians. Three pairs of female monozygotic twins, all aged about 18 to 29 years, made up the twin cohort. Using Miltenyi CD45RO+ enrichment and human naive T-cell isolation kits, memory (CD45RO+) and naive T cells were isolated from PBMC. These data were likewise used in another study, on yellow fever vaccine responses in identical twins. From that second study: The authors reported that the T cell response to vaccination in identical twins appeared partly convergent and partly personalized. Focusing on identical twins, the study followed the T cell clones that responded to the vaccine, and did so with precision.

This chain joins TRBV10-3 to TRBJ1-1; D gene: possibly TRBD1, on 5 matching bases. The sequencing sample was made of memory (CD45RO+) T cells sorted from blood. Per the publication, the cell subset or site label means: CD45RO+ enriched T cells. This TCR derives from a woman under 30 in good health. In nucleotide form, the sequence is TGTGCCATCAGGGGGACTGATAACACTGAAGCTTTCTTT. It specifies CAIRGTDNTEAFF.